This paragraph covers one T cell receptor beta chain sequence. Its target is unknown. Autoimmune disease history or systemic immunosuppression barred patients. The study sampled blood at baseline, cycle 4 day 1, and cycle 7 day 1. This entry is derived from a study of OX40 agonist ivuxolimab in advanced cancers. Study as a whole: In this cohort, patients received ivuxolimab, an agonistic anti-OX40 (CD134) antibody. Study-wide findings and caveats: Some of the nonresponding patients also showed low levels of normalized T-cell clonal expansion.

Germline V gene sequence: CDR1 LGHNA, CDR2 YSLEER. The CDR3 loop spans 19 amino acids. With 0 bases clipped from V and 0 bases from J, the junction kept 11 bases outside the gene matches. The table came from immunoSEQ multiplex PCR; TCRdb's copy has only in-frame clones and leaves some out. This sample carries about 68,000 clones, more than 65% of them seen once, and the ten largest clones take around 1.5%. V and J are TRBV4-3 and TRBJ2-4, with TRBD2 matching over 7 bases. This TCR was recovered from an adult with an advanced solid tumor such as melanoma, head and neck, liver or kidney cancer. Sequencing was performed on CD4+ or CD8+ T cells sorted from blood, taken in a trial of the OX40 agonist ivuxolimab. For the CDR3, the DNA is TGCGCCAGCAGCCAAGATCCAGCGGGGACCACTTTAGCCAAAAACATTCAGTACTTC. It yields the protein CASSQDPAGTTLAKNIQYF.